The clone carrying this TCR beta chain was observed many times. This entry belongs to a study of regulatory T cells in long-lasting Graves disease. Construction of TCR beta libraries relied on iRepertoire HTBI primers and on Arm-PCR targeting CDR3 regions. Per the original methods: Identified across the samples were 62 TRBV segments and roughly 14 TRBJ segments. TCRdb reprocessed the multiplex PCR reads via MiXCR and lists one record per CDR3 protein. TCRdb, not the authors, supplied the V and J calls. Altogether hundreds of thousands of distinct CDR3 sequences are present, roughly 23% being singletons, with the ten largest covering less than 15%. Time point denoted: persistent/refractory GD, antithyroid drugs over 5 years with positive TRAb. The TCR library was prepared using RNA isolated from PBMCs. One endocrinology department in Xi'an, China, was where patients came from. This CDR3 spans 14 amino acids. Germline-derived CDR1 and CDR2 are SGHRS and YFSETQ. Deletions cut 3 bases from V and 8 bases from J, with 17 bases between.

Sample: peripheral blood mononuclear cells (PBMCs), taken when the disease was refractory, from a patient treated with antithyroid drugs. The chain employs TRBV5-1 and TRBJ1-2, with unresolved D. The receptor's source is a female donor with Graves disease. Here the CDR3 reads CASSSRLDNPGYTF. The CDR3 coding sequence is TGCGCCAGCAGCTCTCGGCTCGACAATCCCGGCTACACCTTC.